What follows are 32 T cell receptor beta chains derived from one specimen sequenced in a study of CD8+ T cells in alopecia areata. Treatment described: oral pan-JAK inhibitor, 5-10 mg twice daily. It was cDNA, reverse transcribed from extracted RNA, that served as the sequencing template. Produced via immunoSEQ multiplex PCR; TCRdb's table is partial and in-frame only. The sample yields 190,000 or so clones, around three fifths seen once. This sample comprised CD8+ T cells sorted from blood, obtained at week 24, from a patient treated with tofacitinib. All receptors derive from a human donor with alopecia areata.

This clone has more than one count but fewer than ten. V is TRBV6-5 and J is TRBJ2-3; tentatively, D is TRBD2 (6 bases). The germline V and J ends were trimmed by 2 bases and 3 bases, with 12 bases remaining between them. CDR3 length: 15 residues. From germline, CDR1 is MNHEY and CDR2 SVGAGI. The CDR3 loop reads CASSYQPTSTDTQYF. The CDR3 nucleotides read TGTGCCAGCAGTTACCAGCCGACTAGTACAGATACGCAGTATTTT.

The CDR3 protein is CAWSVGQLYEQYF. As DNA, the CDR3 is TGTGCCTGGAGTGTCGGTCAGCTCTACGAGCAGTACTTC. This chain joins TRBV30 and TRBJ2-7, with unresolved D. CDR1 GTSNPN and CDR2 SVGIG come from the germline V gene (reference sequence). The CDR3 has 13 amino acids. V gave up 0 bases and J gave up 3 bases, with 9 bases separating them.

The chain has TRBV6-5 and TRBJ1-1, with D hard to call. Trimming cost V 0 bases and J 3 bases, with 8 bases left between them. Germline values: CDR1 MNHEY, CDR2 SVGAGI. The CDR3 is 14 residues long. For the CDR3, the DNA is TGTGCCAGCAGTTACTCGGAGGAGTACACTGAAGCTTTCTTT. Residues: CASSYSEEYTEAFF.

This clone was detected only a few times. The V and J genes are TRBV7-9 and TRBJ2-6; D is uncertain. V lost 1 base and J 2 bases, leaving 9 bases between the germline ends. The CDR3 totals 16 residues. Germline lookup yields CDR1 SEHNR and CDR2 FQNEAQ (reference sequence). DNA for the CDR3: TGTGCCAGCAGCTTAGGGCTTCGAGCTGGGGCCAACGTCCTGACTTTC. Its protein is CASSLGLRAGANVLTF. The entire variable domain, with the rest obtained from reference TRBV7-9 and TRBJ2-6, is as follows: DTGVSQNPRHKITKRGQNVTFRCDPISEHNRLYWYRQTLGQGPEFLTYFQNEAQLEKSRLLSDRFSAERPKGSFSTLEIQRTEQGDSAMYLCASSLGLRAGANVLTFGAGSRLTVL.

The V call is TRBV2, the J call TRBJ2-1, with 11 positions matching TRBD2. The germline gives CDR1 SNHLY, CDR2 FYNNEI. This CDR3 comprises 14 residues. V lost 5 bases, J lost 9 bases, and 6 bases stayed unmatched. In DNA form, the CDR3 reads TGTGCCAGCAGTCGACTAGCGGGGAAAGGTGAGCAGTTCTTC. Translating it yields CASSRLAGKGEQFF.

The V call is TRBV30, the J call TRBJ1-6, with 9 nucleotides matching TRBD1. V dropped 0 bases and J dropped 12; count of bases not matched to a gene: 15. The germline CDR1 and CDR2 sequences are GTSNPN and SVGIG (reference sequence). The CDR3 extends over 17 amino acids. The CDR3 spells CAWSVLRHNRGRLPLHF. DNA of the CDR3: TGTGCCTGGAGTGTACTTCGCCATAACAGGGGGCGCTTACCCCTCCACTTT.

This clone showed up just a few times. The chain recombines TRBV6-5 with TRBJ2-5; D unclear. From germline, CDR1 is MNHEY and CDR2 SVGAGI. The CDR3 consists of 13 residues. Trimming cost V 2 bases and J 2 bases, with 6 bases left between them. CDR3 in amino acids: CASSYRVQETQYF. The CDR3 DNA sequence: TGTGCCAGCAGTTACAGGGTACAAGAGACCCAGTACTTC.

The chain employs TRBV4-1 and TRBJ2-7; D gene unclear. The CDR3 sequence is 14 residues long. Germline V gene data show CDR1 as MGHRA and CDR2 as YSYEKL. Trimming cost V 2 bases and J 2 bases, with 10 bases left between them. CDR3 DNA: TGCGCCAGCAGCCAAAGGGTTGGGGCCTACGAGCAGTACTTC. Its protein product is CASSQRVGAYEQYF.

Only one count was recorded for this clone. The chain employs TRBV29-1 and TRBJ1-2; TRBD1 agrees at 7 bases. This CDR3 has 12 residues. The V gene's germline CDR1 is SQVTM and CDR2 ANQGSEA. The J segment lost 5 bases and the V segment lost 4 bases, leaving 4 bases of the junction unmatched. The CDR3 bases are TGCAGCGTTGCCGGACAGGAATATGGCTACACCTTC. The encoded protein is CSVAGQEYGYTF.

The chain is built from TRBV29-1 and TRBJ2-2; 9 positions match TRBD1. Germline CDR1 reads SQVTM; CDR2 reads ANQGSEA. The CDR3 covers 13 residues. The V and J ends lost 7 bases and 4 bases, in that order; junction bases with no gene match: 4. Here the CDR3 reads CSARDRVTGELFF. The CDR3, as DNA: TGCAGCGCCCGGGACAGGGTCACCGGGGAGCTGTTTTTT.

The CDR3 DNA reads TGCAGCGTGGGGGGGACAGAGAACTCCTACGAGCAGTACTTC. Its protein product is CSVGGTENSYEQYF. The V gene is TRBV29-1, the J gene TRBJ2-7; either TRBD1 or TRBD2 may fit D (7 bases each). The germline CDR1 and CDR2 sequences are SQVTM and ANQGSEA. The CDR3 has 14 residues. Trimming took off 6 bases at V and 0 bases at J, with 15 bases between the two ends.

V gene TRBV14 combines with J gene TRBJ1-6; tentative D call: TRBD1 (6 bases). V lost 4 bases and J lost 14, with 18 bases in between. Per germline, CDR1 SGHDN and CDR2 FVKESK. The CDR3 is made up of 14 amino acids. For the CDR3, the DNA is TGTGCCAGCAGCCTCAGACAGGCAAGTTCCACCCTCCACTTT. Protein sequence: CASSLRQASSTLHF.

The rearrangement uses TRBV7-6 and TRBJ2-5; perhaps D is TRBD1 or TRBD2 (5 bases each). V was cut by 1 base and J by 7 bases, with 16 bases left in between. Germline V gene lookup returns CDR1 SGHVS and CDR2 FNYEAQ. There are 15 residues in the CDR3. CDR3 DNA sequence: TGTGCCAGCAGCTTAGTTCCCGGGGCGAGGGGGACCCAGTACTTC. It specifies CASSLVPGARGTQYF.

The chain combines TRBV25-1 with TRBJ1-1, with D perhaps matching TRBD1 (5 bases). CDR3 size: 12 residues. Looked up from germline, CDR1 is MGHDK and CDR2 is SYGVNS. V was clipped by 5 bases and J by 8 bases, with 12 bases between them. CDR3 residues: CASSIRGAEAFF. The CDR3 DNA sequence: TGTGCCAGCAGTATCCGGGGCGCCGAAGCTTTCTTT.

J is TRBJ1-6 and V is TRBV13; 8 positions agree with TRBD1. CDR1 PRHDT and CDR2 FYEKMQ come from the germline V gene (reference sequence). This CDR3 spans 14 amino acids. V lost 3 bases and J lost 9; bases outside the gene matches: 4. The CDR3 reads CASSFGQGGSPLHF. CDR3 nucleotide sequence: TGTGCCAGCAGCTTTGGACAGGGTGGTTCACCCCTCCACTTT.

The rearrangement uses TRBV27 and TRBJ1-1; D is ambiguous. There are 13 residues in the CDR3. V was clipped by 2 bases and J by 0 bases, with 4 bases between them. The germline gives CDR1 MNHEY, CDR2 SMNVEV (reference sequence). This CDR3 reads CASSLALNTEAFF. As DNA, the CDR3 is TGTGCCAGCAGTTTAGCGCTGAACACTGAAGCTTTCTTT.

The genes are TRBV7-8 and TRBJ2-2; D perhaps matches TRBD1 (6 bases). The V and J ends lost 3 bases and 5 bases respectively, with 7 bases between them. CDR1 is SGHVS, CDR2 FQNEAQ, per germline. CDR3 size: 13 residues. The CDR3 bases are TGTGCCAGCAGCTTTAGGGGGACCGGGGAGCTGTTTTTT. Protein sequence: CASSFRGTGELFF.

J is TRBJ2-2 and V is TRBV6-5, with 8 bases that match TRBD2. In germline, CDR1 is MNHEY, CDR2 SVGAGI. V shed 4 bases, J shed 5 bases, and the junction held 9 bases outside the gene matches. This CDR3 comprises 16 residues. The CDR3 loop is CASSSPGTRRTGELFF. CDR3 bases: TGTGCCAGCAGTTCTCCCGGGACTAGAAGGACCGGGGAGCTGTTTTTT.

The chain has TRBV30 and TRBJ2-7, with a tentative D call TRBD1 (6 bases). Germline V gives CDR1 GTSNPN, CDR2 SVGIG (reference sequence). The CDR3 runs to 13 residues. V was pared by 2 bases and J by 7 bases, with 15 bases between. The chain's CDR3 is CAWSTGHQGEQYF. DNA of the CDR3: TGTGCCTGGAGTACAGGGCATCAGGGGGAGCAGTACTTC.

The CDR3 sequence is CASSLSYNEQFF. Here the CDR3 DNA reads TGTGCCAGCAGTTTATCGTACAATGAGCAGTTCTTC. The genes are TRBV27 and TRBJ2-1; D remains unclear. The CDR3 runs to 12 residues. V was cut by 0 bases and J by 4 bases, with 1 base left in between. The germline CDR1 and CDR2 sequences are MNHEY and SMNVEV (reference sequence).

This clone came up a few times. The same CDR3 is also encoded by other DNA sequences in this sample. The V and J genes are TRBV29-1 and TRBJ2-5; TRBD1 matches at 9 bases. Germline V gene sequence: CDR1 SQVTM, CDR2 ANQGSEA. The V and J ends lost 3 bases and 1 base, in that order; junction bases with no gene match: 0. The CDR3 totals 13 residues. CDR3 nucleotide sequence: TGCAGCGTTGAGGACAGGGGCCAAGAGACCCAGTACTTC. Translation gives CSVEDRGQETQYF. Full variable domain (missing parts from reference TRBV29-1 and TRBJ2-5): SAVISQKPSRDICQRGTSLTIQCQVDSQVTMMFWYRQQPGQSLTLIATANQGSEATYESGFVIDKFPISRPNLTFSTLTVSNMSPEDSSIYLCSVEDRGQETQYFGPGTRLLVL.

V usage is TRBV7-9 and J usage is TRBJ2-7, with D possibly matching TRBD1 (5 bases). CDR3 length equals 11 residues. Between the trimmed V and J ends, which lost 11 bases and 3 bases, there was a span of 11 bases. Germline CDR1 and CDR2: SEHNR and FQNEAQ (reference sequence). The CDR3: CAVLQGYEQYF. The CDR3 DNA is TGTGCCGTTCTCCAGGGCTACGAGCAGTACTTC.

V is TRBV27 and J is TRBJ2-4; D tentatively fits TRBD1 or TRBD2 (5 bases each). Trimming left V 6 bases short and J 8 bases short, with 5 bases between. The CDR3 totals 10 residues. Germline CDR1 is MNHEY and CDR2 is SMNVEV (reference sequence). The CDR3 loop reads CASRGDIQYF. The DNA of the CDR3 is TGTGCCAGCAGGGGGGACATTCAGTACTTC.

This clone has more than one count but fewer than ten. The CDR3 region has the DNA TGTGCCATCGGCGGGGTCTATGGCTACACCTTC. This sequence encodes CAIGGVYGYTF. The chain recombines TRBV10-3 with TRBJ1-2, with D uncertain. V was pared by 8 bases and J by 4 bases, with 8 bases between. This CDR3 comprises 11 residues. Germline CDR1 reads ENHRY; CDR2 reads SYGVKD.

The chain couples TRBV15 to TRBJ2-5; D tentatively reads TRBD1 or TRBD2 (5 bases each). V gave up 1 base and J gave up 5 bases, with 11 bases separating them. This CDR3 is built from 14 residues. Germline V gene lookup returns CDR1 LNHNV and CDR2 YYDKDF (reference sequence). CDR3 sequence reads: CATSRVGGRETQYF. As DNA, the CDR3 is TGTGCCACCAGCAGAGTTGGGGGACGGGAGACCCAGTACTTC.

This clone is medium-sized within its sample. This chain joins TRBV19 and TRBJ2-3; D may correspond to TRBD1 or TRBD2 (6 bases each). Germline V gene lookup returns CDR1 LNHDA and CDR2 SQIVND (reference sequence). The CDR3 has 15 residues. The ends were cut back, 3 bases at V and 2 bases at J, with 12 bases in the middle. The chain's CDR3 is CASSMGGRNTDTQYF. CDR3 in DNA: TGTGCCAGTAGTATGGGGGGCAGGAACACAGATACGCAGTATTTT.

This clone appeared a few times. J is TRBJ1-2 and V is TRBV14; no clear D. This CDR3 has 12 amino acids. CDR1 and CDR2 (germline): SGHDN, FVKESK. V dropped 6 bases and J dropped 0 bases, with 5 bases sitting between them. This CDR3 reads CASSVSNYGYTF. The CDR3 nucleotides are TGTGCCAGCAGTGTGTCTAACTATGGCTACACCTTC. Looking up the rest from reference TRBV14 and TRBJ1-2 gives the full variable domain: EAGVTQFPSHSVIEKGQTVTLRCDPISGHDNLYWYRRVMGKEIKFLLHFVKESKQDESGMPNNRFLAERTGGTYSTLKVQPAELEDSGVYFCASSVSNYGYTFGSGTRLTVV.

The rearrangement links TRBV7-8 to TRBJ1-5, with D hard to call. Germline V CDR1 and CDR2: SGHVS, FQNEAQ. The CDR3 covers 17 residues. Trimming took off 2 bases at V and 7 bases at J, with 21 bases between the two ends. This chain's CDR3 is CASSLSVGGSSFQPQHF. The CDR3 nucleotides read TGTGCCAGCAGCTTATCAGTGGGAGGTAGCTCCTTCCAGCCCCAGCATTTT.

J is TRBJ2-7 and V is TRBV29-1; no clear D gene. Germline V gene data show CDR1 as SQVTM and CDR2 as ANQGSEA. The CDR3 loop spans 14 amino acids. The V end was cut by 1 base, the J end by 0 bases, with 10 bases between. CDR3 bases: TGCAGCGTTGAAGTGGCAGGTAGCTCCTACGAGCAGTACTTC. Its protein is CSVEVAGSSYEQYF.

This clone came up a few times. The rearrangement uses TRBV29-1 and TRBJ2-3; TRBD1 matches 10 bases. Trimming took 1 base from V and 4 from J; bases not matched to a gene: 8. Germline values: CDR1 SQVTM, CDR2 ANQGSEA. The CDR3 runs to 16 residues. The CDR3: CSVEGGTGDPPDTQYF. The DNA of the CDR3 is TGCAGCGTTGAAGGAGGGACAGGGGATCCACCAGATACGCAGTATTTT.

The chain carries TRBV27 and TRBJ1-6; D unclear. Germline V gene lookup returns CDR1 MNHEY and CDR2 SMNVEV (reference sequence). Between the trimmed V and J ends, which lost 6 bases and 8 bases, there was a span of 14 bases. The CDR3 is 14 residues long. In DNA, the CDR3 is TGTGCCAGCAGACGCTCGTCGAGGGATTCACCCCTCCACTTT. Translation gives CASRRSSRDSPLHF.

The V and J genes are TRBV6-5 and TRBJ1-2; D may be TRBD1 (6 bases). The germline V gene encodes CDR1 MNHEY and CDR2 SVGAGI. The V end lost 5 bases, the J end lost 4 bases, and 11 bases lay between the germline ends. CDR3 length: 13 amino acids. In DNA form, the CDR3 reads TGTGCCAGCAGTCTTGGACAGACCTATGGCTACACCTTC. Protein product: CASSLGQTYGYTF.